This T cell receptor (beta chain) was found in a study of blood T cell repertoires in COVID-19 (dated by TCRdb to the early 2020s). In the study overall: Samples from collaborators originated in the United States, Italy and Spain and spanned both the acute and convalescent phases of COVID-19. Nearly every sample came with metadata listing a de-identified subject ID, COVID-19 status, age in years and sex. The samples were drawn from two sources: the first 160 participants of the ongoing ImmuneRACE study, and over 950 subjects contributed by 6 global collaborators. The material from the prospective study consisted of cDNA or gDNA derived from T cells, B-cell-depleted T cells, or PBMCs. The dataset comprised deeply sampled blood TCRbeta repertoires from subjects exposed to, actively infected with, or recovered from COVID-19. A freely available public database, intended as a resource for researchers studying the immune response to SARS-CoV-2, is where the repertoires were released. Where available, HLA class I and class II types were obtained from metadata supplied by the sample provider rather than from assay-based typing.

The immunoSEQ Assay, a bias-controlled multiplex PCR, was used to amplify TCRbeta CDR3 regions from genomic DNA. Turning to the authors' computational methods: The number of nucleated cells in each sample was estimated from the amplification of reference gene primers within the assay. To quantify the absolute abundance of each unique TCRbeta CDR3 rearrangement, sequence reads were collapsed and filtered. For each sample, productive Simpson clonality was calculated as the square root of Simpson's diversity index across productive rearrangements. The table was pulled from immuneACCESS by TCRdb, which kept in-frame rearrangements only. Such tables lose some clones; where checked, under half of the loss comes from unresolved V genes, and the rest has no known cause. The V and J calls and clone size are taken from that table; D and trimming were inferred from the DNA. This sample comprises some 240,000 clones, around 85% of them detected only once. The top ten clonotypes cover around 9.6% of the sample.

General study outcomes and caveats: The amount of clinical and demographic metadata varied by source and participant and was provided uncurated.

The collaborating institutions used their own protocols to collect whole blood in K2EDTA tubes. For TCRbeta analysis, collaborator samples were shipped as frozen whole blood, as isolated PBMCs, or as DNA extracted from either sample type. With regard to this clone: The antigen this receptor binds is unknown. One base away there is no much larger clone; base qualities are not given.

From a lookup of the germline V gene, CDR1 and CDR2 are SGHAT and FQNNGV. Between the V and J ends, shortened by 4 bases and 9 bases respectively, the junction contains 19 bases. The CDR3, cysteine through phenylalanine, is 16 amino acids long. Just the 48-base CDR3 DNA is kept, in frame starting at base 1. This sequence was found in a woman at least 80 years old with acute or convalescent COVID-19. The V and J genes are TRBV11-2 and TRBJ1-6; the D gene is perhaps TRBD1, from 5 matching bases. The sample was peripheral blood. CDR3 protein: CASSSPSGNLGSPLHF. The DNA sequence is TGTGCCAGCAGCTCCCCCTCAGGGAATTTGGGTTCACCCCTCCACTTT.